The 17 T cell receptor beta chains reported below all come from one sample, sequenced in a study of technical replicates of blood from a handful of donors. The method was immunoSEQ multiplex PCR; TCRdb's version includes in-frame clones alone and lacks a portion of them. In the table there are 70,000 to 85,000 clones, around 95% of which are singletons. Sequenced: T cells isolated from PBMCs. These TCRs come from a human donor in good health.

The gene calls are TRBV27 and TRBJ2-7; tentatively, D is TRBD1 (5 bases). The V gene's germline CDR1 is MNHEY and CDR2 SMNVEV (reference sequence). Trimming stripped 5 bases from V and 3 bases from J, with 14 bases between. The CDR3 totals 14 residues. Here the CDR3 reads CASSPRQQNYEQYF. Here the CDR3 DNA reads TGTGCCAGCAGTCCCAGACAGCAAAACTACGAGCAGTACTTC.

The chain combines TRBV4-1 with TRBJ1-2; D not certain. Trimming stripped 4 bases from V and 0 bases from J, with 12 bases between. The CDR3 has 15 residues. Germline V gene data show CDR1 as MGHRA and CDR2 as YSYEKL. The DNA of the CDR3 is TGCGCCAGCAGCCGAACCGACATAACTAACTATGGCTACACCTTC. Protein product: CASSRTDITNYGYTF.

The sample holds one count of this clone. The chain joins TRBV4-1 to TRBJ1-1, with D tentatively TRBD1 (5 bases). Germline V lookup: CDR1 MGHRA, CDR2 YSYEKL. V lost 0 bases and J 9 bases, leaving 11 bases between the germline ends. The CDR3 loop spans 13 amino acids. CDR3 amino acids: CASSQDAPGKAFF. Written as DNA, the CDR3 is TGCGCCAGCAGCCAAGATGCCCCAGGGAAAGCTTTCTTT.

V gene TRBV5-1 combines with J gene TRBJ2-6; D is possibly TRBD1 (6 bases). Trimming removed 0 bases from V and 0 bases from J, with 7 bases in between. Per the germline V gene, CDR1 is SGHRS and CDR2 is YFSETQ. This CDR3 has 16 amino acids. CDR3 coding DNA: TGCGCCAGCAGCTTGGAGGGACACTCTGGGGCCAACGTCCTGACTTTC. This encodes CASSLEGHSGANVLTF.

The DNA of the CDR3 is TGTGCCAGCAGCCTTGGACTAGCGGGAGTAGGTGAGCAGTTCTTC. Its protein is CASSLGLAGVGEQFF. The chain is built from TRBV5-6 and TRBJ2-1; 13 bases match TRBD2. The CDR3 sequence is 15 residues long. The germline V gene encodes CDR1 SGHDT and CDR2 YYEEEE. V lost 4 bases, J lost 9 bases, and 7 bases stayed unmatched.

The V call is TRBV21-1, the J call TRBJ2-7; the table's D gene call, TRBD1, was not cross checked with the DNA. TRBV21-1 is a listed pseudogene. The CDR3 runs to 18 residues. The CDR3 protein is CASSKERCGTGGVGEQYF. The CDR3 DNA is TGTGCCAGCAGCAAAGAGCGTTGCGGGACAGGGGGCGTAGGCGAGCAGTACTTC.

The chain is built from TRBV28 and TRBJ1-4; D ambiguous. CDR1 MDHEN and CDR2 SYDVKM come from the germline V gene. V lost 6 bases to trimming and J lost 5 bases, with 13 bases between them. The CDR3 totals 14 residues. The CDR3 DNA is TGTGCCAGCAGCCGCCCGGTGCGCAATGAAAAACTGTTTTTT. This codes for CASSRPVRNEKLFF. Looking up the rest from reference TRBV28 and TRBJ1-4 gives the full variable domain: DVKVTQSSRYLVKRTGEKVFLECVQDMDHENMFWYRQDPGLGLRLIYFSYDVKMKEKGDIPEGYSVSREKKERFSLILESASTNQTSMYLCASSRPVRNEKLFFGSGTQLSVL.

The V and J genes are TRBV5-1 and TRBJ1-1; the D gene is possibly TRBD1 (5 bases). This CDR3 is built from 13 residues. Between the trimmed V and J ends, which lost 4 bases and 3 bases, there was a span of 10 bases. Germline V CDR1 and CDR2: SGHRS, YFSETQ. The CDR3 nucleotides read TGCGCCAGCAGCCCCGGACAATACACTGAAGCTTTCTTT. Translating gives CASSPGQYTEAFF.

CDR3 DNA sequence: TGTGCCAGCAGCCCAAGGGACAGAAGCACAGATACGCAGTATTTT. Translated, it gives CASSPRDRSTDTQYF. The chain recombines TRBV7-9 with TRBJ2-3; 7 bases fit TRBD1. The germline gives CDR1 SEHNR, CDR2 FQNEAQ (reference sequence). The CDR3 is made up of 15 amino acids. The V segment lost 5 bases and the J segment 0 bases; nucleotides outside the gene matches: 5.

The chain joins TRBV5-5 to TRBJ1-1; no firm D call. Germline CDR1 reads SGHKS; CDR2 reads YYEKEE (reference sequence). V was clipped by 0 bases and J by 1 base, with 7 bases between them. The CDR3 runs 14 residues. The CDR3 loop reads CASSLEAGNTEAFF. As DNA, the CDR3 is TGTGCCAGCAGCTTGGAGGCGGGGAACACTGAAGCTTTCTTT.

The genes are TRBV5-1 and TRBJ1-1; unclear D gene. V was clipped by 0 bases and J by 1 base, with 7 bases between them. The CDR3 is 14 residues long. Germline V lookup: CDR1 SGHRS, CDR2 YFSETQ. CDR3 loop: CASSLVAGNTEAFF. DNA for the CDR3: TGCGCCAGCAGCTTGGTTGCAGGGAACACTGAAGCTTTCTTT.

CDR3 amino acids: CASSLGGLAGGSDTQYF. The CDR3 region has the DNA TGTGCCAGCAGCTTAGGAGGACTAGCGGGAGGTTCGGATACGCAGTATTTT. The V call is TRBV7-6, the J call TRBJ2-3, with 14 nucleotides matching TRBD2. Per germline, CDR1 SGHVS and CDR2 FNYEAQ. The CDR3 spans 17 residues. V was pared by 1 base and J by 6 bases, with 6 bases of the junction left unmatched. The variable domain in full, completed from reference TRBV7-6 and TRBJ2-3, reads GAGVSQSPRYKVTKRGQDVALRCDPISGHVSLYWYRQALGQGPEFLTYFNYEAQQDKSGLPNDRFSAERPEGSISTLTIQRTEQRDSAMYRCASSLGGLAGGSDTQYFGPGTRLTVL.

CDR3 sequence (DNA): TGCGCCAGCAGCCAAGAAATGAGGAGCCAATACGAGCAGTACTTC. Protein product: CASSQEMRSQYEQYF. The chain has TRBV4-1 and TRBJ2-7; no clear D gene. With 0 bases removed from V and 4 bases from J, the gap between germline ends came to 13 bases. The germline V gene encodes CDR1 MGHRA and CDR2 YSYEKL. The CDR3 length is 15 residues.

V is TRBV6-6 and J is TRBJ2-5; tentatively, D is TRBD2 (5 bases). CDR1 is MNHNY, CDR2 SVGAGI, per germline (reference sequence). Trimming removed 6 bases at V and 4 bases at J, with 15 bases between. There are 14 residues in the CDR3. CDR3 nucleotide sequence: TGTGCCAGCAGACCCGGGAATCAAGGAGAGACCCAGTACTTC. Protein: CASRPGNQGETQYF.

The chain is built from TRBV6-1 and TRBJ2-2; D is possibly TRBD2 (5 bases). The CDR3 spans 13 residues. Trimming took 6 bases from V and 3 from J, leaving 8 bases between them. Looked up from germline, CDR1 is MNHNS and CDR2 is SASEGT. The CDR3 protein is CASRAGYTGELFF. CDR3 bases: TGTGCCAGCAGGGCGGGCTACACCGGGGAGCTGTTTTTT.

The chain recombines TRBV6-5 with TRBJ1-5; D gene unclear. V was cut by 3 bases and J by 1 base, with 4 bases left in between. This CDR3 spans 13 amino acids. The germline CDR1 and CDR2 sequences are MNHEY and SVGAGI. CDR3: CASSYESNQPQHF. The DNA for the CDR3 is TGTGCCAGCAGTTATGAGAGCAATCAGCCCCAGCATTTT.

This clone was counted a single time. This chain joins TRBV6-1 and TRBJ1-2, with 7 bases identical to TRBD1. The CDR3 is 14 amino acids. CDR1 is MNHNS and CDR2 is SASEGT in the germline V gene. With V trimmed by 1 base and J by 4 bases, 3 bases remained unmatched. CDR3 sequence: CASSEGPGGYGYTF. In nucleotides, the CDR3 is TGTGCCAGCAGTGAAGGTCCAGGGGGCTATGGCTACACCTTC.